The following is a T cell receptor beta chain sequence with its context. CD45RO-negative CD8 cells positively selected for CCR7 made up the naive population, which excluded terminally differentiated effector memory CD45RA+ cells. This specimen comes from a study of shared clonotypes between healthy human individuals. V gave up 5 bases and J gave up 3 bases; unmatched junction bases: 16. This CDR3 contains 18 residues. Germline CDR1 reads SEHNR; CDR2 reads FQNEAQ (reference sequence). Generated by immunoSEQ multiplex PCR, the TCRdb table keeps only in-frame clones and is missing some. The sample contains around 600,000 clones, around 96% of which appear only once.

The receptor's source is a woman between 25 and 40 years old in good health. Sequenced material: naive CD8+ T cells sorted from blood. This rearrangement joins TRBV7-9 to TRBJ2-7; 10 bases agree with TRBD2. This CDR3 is CASSPVLGAGGRNYEQYF. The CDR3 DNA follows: TGTGCCAGCAGCCCCGTATTGGGAGCGGGAGGGCGCAACTACGAGCAGTACTTC.